The 5 T cell receptor beta chains below were found in one sample sequenced in a study of blood T cell repertoires in COVID-19 (dated by TCRdb to 2020 to 2022). The receptor library was made with the immunoSEQ multiplex PCR assay. This is the immuneACCESS table as TCRdb keeps it, with only in-frame sequences that have V and J called. A part of the clones is gone; compared with another copy, unresolved V genes explain less than half, and the rest is unexplained. The sample data list about 180,000 clones, and roughly 82% of these were observed just once. The top ten clones comprise 13% to 15% of the sample. Input material: PBMCs or T cells enriched from blood (not recorded which). These receptor sequences come from a man aged 50 to 60 who had recovered from COVID-19.

The rearrangement links TRBV5-1 to TRBJ2-5; 9 bases agree with TRBD1. V lost 2 bases to trimming and J lost 2 bases; unmatched junction nucleotides: 4. CDR1 is SGHRS, CDR2 YFSETQ, per germline. This CDR3 comprises 15 residues. CDR3 in DNA: TGCGCCAGCAGCTTTGGACAGGGGACACAAGAGACCCAGTACTTC. Its protein product is CASSFGQGTQETQYF.

The V call is TRBV5-4, the J call TRBJ1-2; no definite D call. This CDR3 is 14 amino acids long. Trimming stripped 4 bases from V and 3 bases from J, with 13 bases between. Germline loops: CDR1 SGHNT, CDR2 YYREEE (reference sequence). The CDR3 sequence is CASSPRGDYYGYTF. CDR3 sequence (DNA): TGTGCCAGCAGCCCCCGGGGAGACTACTATGGCTACACCTTC.

This chain joins TRBV10-3 and TRBJ2-5, with 11 bases lining up with TRBD2. CDR1 and CDR2 from the germline V gene are ENHRY and SYGVKD. The V and J ends lost 6 bases and 3 bases, in that order; junction bases with no gene match: 0. The CDR3 extends over 13 amino acids. The CDR3: CAIRGLAEETQYF. For the CDR3, the DNA is TGTGCCATCAGGGGACTAGCGGAAGAGACCCAGTACTTC.

The chain is built from TRBV2 and TRBJ2-1, with TRBD2 matching over 8 bases. Germline lookup yields CDR1 SNHLY and CDR2 FYNNEI. This CDR3 has 14 residues. With 7 bases clipped from V and 4 bases from J, the junction kept 6 bases outside the gene matches. The CDR3 DNA sequence: TGTGCCAGCAAAGTAGCGGGGTTTTACAATGAGCAGTTCTTC. Its translation is CASKVAGFYNEQFF.

This chain joins TRBV18 and TRBJ1-2; D not certain. Looked up from germline, CDR1 is KGHSH and CDR2 is LQKENI. Trimming took off 3 bases at V and 3 bases at J, with 8 bases between the two ends. This CDR3 spans 13 amino acids. CDR3 sequence reads: CASSPGVDYGYTF. CDR3 DNA: TGTGCCAGCTCACCGGGCGTCGACTATGGCTACACCTTC.